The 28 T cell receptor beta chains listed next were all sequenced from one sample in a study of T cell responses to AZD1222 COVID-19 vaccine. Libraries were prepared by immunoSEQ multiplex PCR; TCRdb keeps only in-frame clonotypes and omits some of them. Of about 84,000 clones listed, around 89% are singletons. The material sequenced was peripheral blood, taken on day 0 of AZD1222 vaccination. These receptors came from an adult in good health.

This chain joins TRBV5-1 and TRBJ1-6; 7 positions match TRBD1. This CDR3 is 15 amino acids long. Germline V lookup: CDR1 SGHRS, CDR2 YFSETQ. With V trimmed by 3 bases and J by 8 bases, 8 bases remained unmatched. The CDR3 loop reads CASSSLTGDYSPLHF. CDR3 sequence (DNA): TGCGCCAGCAGCTCCCTTACAGGGGACTATTCACCCCTCCACTTT.

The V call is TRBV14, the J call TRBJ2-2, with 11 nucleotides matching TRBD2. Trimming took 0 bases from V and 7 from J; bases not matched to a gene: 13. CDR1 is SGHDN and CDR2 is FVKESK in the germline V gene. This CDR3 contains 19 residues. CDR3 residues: CASSQDRRLAGGSVGELFF. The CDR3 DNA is TGTGCCAGCAGCCAAGATCGGCGGCTAGCGGGAGGATCGGTCGGGGAGCTGTTTTTT. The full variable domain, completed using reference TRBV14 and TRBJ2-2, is EAGVTQFPSHSVIEKGQTVTLRCDPISGHDNLYWYRRVMGKEIKFLLHFVKESKQDESGMPNNRFLAERTGGTYSTLKVQPAELEDSGVYFCASSQDRRLAGGSVGELFFGEGSRLTVL.

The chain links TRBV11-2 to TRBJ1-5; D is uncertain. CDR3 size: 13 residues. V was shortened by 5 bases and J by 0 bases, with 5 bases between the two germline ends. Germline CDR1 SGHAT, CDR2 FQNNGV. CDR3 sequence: CASSEGSNQPQHF. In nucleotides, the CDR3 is TGTGCCAGCAGCGAGGGTAGCAATCAGCCCCAGCATTTT.

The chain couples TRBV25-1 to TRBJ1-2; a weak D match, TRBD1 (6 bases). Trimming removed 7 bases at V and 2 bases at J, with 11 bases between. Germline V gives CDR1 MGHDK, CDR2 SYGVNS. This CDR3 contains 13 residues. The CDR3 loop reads CASTGQLNYGYTF. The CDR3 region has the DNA TGTGCCAGCACTGGACAGTTGAACTATGGCTACACCTTC.

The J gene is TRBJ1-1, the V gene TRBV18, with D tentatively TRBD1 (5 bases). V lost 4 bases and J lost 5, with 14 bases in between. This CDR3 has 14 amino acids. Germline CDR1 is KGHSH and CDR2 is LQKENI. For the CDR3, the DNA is TGTGCCAGCTCACTCCAGGGATATGGAACTGAAGCTTTCTTT. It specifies CASSLQGYGTEAFF.

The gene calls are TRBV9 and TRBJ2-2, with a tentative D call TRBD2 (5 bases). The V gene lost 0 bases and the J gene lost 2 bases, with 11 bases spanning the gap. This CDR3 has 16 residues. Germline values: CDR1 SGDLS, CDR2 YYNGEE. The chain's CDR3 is CASSVDVGLNTGELFF. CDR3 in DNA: TGTGCCAGCAGCGTAGATGTTGGACTTAACACCGGGGAGCTGTTTTTT.

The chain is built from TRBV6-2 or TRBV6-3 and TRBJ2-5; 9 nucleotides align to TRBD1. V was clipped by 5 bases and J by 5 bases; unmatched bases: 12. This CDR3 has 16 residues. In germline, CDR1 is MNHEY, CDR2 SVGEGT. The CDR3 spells CASSQGTGPPRETQYF. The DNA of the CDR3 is TGTGCCAGCAGTCAGGGGACAGGGCCGCCCCGGGAGACCCAGTACTTC.

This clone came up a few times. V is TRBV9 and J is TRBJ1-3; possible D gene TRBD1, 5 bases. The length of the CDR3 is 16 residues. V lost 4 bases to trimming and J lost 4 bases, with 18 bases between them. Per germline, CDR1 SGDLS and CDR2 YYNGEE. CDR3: CASSSSGGTAGNTIYF. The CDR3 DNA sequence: TGTGCCAGCAGCAGCTCGGGGGGAACGGCAGGAAACACCATATATTTT.

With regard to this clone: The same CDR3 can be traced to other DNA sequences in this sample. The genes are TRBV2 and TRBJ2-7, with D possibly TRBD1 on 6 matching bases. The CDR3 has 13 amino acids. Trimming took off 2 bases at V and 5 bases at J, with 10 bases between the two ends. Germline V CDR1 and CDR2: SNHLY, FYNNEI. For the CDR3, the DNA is TGTGCCAGCAGTGAAATTGGGGGCAACGAGCAGTACTTC. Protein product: CASSEIGGNEQYF.

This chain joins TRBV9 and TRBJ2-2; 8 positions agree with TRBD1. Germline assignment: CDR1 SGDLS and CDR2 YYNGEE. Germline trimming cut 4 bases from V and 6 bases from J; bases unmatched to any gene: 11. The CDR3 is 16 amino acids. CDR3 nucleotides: TGTGCCAGCAGCCCTCCACCAGGGGGCCAGCCCGGGGAGCTGTTTTTT. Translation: CASSPPPGGQPGELFF.

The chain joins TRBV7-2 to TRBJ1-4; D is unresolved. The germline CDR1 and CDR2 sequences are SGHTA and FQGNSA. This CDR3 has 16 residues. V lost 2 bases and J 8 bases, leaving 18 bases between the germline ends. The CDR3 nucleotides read TGTGCCAGCAGCTTAAATAGTGCCGGTCTTGGGGAAAAACTGTTTTTT. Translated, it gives CASSLNSAGLGEKLFF.

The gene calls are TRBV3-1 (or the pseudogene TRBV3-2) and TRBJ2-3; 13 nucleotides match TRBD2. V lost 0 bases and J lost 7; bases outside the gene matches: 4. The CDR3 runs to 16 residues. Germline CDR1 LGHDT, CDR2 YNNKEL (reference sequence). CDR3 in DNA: TGTGCCAGCAGCCAAGACACTAGCGGGAGGGCCCATACGCAGTATTTT. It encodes CASSQDTSGRAHTQYF.

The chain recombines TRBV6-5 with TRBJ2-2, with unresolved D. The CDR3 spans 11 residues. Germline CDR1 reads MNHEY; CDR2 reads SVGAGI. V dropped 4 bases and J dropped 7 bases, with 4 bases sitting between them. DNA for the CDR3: TGTGCCAGCAGTTTAAACGGGGAGCTGTTTTTT. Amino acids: CASSLNGELFF.

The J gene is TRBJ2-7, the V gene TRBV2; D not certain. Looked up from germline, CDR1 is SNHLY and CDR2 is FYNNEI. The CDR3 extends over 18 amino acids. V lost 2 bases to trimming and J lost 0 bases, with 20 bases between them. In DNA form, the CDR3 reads TGTGCCAGCAGTGAATATATTAATGGTGGGCCCAGCTCCTACGAGCAGTACTTC. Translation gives CASSEYINGGPSSYEQYF.

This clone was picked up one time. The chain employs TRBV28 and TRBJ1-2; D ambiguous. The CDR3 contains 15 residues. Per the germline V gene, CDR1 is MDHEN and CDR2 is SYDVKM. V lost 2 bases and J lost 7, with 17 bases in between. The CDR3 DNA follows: TGTGCCAGCAGTTTAATCTGGCGGACCCCGGGTGGCTACACCTTC. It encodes CASSLIWRTPGGYTF.

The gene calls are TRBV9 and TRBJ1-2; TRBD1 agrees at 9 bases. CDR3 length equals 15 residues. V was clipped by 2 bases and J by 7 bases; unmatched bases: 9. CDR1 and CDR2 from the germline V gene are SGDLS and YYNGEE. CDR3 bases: TGTGCCAGCAGCGTTGACGGACAGGGGAGTGGTGGCTACACCTTC. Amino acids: CASSVDGQGSGGYTF. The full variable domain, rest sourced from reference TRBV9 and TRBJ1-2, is DSGVTQTPKHLITATGQRVTLRCSPRSGDLSVYWYQQSLDQGLQFLIQYYNGEERAKGNILERFSAQQFPDLHSELNLSSLELGDSALYFCASSVDGQGSGGYTFGSGTRLTVV.

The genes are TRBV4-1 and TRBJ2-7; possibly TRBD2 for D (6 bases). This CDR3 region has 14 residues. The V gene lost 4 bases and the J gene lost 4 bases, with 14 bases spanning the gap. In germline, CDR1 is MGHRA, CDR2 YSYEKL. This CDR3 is CASSRGSGVYEQYF. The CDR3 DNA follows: TGCGCCAGCAGCCGCGGCTCGGGGGTATACGAGCAGTACTTC.

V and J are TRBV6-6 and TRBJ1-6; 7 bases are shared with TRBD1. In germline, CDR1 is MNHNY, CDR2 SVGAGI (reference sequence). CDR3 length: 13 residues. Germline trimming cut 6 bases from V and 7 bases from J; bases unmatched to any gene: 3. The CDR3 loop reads CASRRQGNSPLHF. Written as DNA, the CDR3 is TGTGCCAGCAGAAGACAGGGAAATTCACCCCTCCACTTT.

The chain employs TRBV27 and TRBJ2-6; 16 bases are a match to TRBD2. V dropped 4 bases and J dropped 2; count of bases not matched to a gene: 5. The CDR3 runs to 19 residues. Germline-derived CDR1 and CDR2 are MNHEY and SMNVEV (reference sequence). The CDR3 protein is CASSSPGLAGGAGANVLTF. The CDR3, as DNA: TGTGCCAGCAGTTCGCCGGGACTAGCGGGAGGGGCTGGGGCCAACGTCCTGACTTTC.

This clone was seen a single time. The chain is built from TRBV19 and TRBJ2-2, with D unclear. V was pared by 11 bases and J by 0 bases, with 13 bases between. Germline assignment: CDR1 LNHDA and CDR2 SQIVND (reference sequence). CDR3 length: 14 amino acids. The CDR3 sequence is CASKTEPNTGELFF. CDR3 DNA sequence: TGTGCCTCTAAGACGGAGCCGAACACCGGGGAGCTGTTTTTT.

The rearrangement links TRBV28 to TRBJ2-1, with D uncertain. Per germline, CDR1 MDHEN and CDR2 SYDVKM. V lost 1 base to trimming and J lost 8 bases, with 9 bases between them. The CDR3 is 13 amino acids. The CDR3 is CASSLSLTYEQFF. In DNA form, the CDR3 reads TGTGCCAGCAGTTTATCCCTTACTTATGAGCAGTTCTTC. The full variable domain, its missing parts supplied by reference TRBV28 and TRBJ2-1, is DVKVTQSSRYLVKRTGEKVFLECVQDMDHENMFWYRQDPGLGLRLIYFSYDVKMKEKGDIPEGYSVSREKKERFSLILESASTNQTSMYLCASSLSLTYEQFFGPGTRLTVL.

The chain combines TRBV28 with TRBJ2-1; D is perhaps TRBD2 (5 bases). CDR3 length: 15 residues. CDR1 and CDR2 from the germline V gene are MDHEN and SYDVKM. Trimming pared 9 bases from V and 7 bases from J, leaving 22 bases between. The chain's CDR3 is CASTGTDGILNEQFF. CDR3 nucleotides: TGTGCCAGTACGGGAACAGACGGGATTCTAAATGAGCAGTTCTTC.

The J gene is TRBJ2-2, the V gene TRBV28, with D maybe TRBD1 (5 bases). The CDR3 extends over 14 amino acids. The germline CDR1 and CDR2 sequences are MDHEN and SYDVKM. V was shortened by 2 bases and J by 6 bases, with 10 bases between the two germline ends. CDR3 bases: TGTGCCAGCAGTTTAATCAGGGTTGCCGGGGAGCTGTTTTTT. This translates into CASSLIRVAGELFF.

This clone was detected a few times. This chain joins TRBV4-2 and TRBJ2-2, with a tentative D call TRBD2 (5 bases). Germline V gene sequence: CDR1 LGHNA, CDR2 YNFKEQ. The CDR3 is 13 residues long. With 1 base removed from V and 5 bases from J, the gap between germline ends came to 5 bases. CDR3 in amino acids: CASSQGETGELFF. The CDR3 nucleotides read TGTGCCAGCAGCCAAGGGGAGACCGGGGAGCTGTTTTTT.

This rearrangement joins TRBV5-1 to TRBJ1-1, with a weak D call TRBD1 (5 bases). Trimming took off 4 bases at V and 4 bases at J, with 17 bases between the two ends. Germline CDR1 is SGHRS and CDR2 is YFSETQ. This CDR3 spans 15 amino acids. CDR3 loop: CASSGGETGRTEAFF. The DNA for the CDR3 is TGCGCCAGCAGCGGGGGGGAGACCGGGCGCACTGAAGCTTTCTTT.

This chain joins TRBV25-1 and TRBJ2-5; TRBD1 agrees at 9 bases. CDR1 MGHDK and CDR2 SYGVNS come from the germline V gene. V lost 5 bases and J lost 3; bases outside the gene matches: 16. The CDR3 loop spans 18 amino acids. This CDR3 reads CASSSDYRRDRAEETQYF. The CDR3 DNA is TGTGCCAGCAGTAGTGATTACCGCCGGGACAGGGCTGAAGAGACCCAGTACTTC. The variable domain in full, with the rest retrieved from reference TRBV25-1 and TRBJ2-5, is EADIYQTPRYLVIGTGKKITLECSQTMGHDKMYWYQQDPGMELHLIHYSYGVNSTEKGDLSSESTVSRIRTEHFPLTLESARPSHTSQYLCASSSDYRRDRAEETQYFGPGTRLLVL.

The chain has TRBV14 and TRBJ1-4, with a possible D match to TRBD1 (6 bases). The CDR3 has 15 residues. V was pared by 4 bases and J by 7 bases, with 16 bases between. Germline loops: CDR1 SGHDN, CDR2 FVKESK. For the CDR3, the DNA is TGTGCCAGCAGCCCCGCAGGGAGGACAGTTGAAAAACTGTTTTTT. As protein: CASSPAGRTVEKLFF.

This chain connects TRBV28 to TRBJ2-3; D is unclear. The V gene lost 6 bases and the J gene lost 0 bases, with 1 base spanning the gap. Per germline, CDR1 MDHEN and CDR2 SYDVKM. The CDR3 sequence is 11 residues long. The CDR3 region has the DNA TGTGCCAGCAGAAGCACAGATACGCAGTATTTT. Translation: CASRSTDTQYF.